This T cell receptor (beta chain) was found in a study of OX40 agonist ivuxolimab in advanced cancers. Study details: Given to patients was ivuxolimab, an agonistic anti-OX40 (CD134) antibody.

Measured with immunoSEQ multiplex PCR; TCRdb has only the in-frame clones, and not every one. The sample consists of roughly 50,000 clones, 85% to 95% of them appearing once. CDR1 is MNHEY, CDR2 SVGAGI, per germline. Trimming removed 2 bases from V and 8 bases from J, with 12 bases in between. The CDR3 length is 13 residues. The receptor comes from an adult with an advanced solid tumor such as melanoma, head and neck, liver or kidney cancer. Sequenced material: CD4+ or CD8+ T cells sorted from blood, taken in a trial of the OX40 agonist ivuxolimab. The J gene is TRBJ1-2, the V gene TRBV6-5; D is uncertain. The CDR3 protein is CASSYNPLQGYTF. As DNA, the CDR3 is TGTGCCAGCAGTTACAACCCCCTACAAGGCTACACCTTC.